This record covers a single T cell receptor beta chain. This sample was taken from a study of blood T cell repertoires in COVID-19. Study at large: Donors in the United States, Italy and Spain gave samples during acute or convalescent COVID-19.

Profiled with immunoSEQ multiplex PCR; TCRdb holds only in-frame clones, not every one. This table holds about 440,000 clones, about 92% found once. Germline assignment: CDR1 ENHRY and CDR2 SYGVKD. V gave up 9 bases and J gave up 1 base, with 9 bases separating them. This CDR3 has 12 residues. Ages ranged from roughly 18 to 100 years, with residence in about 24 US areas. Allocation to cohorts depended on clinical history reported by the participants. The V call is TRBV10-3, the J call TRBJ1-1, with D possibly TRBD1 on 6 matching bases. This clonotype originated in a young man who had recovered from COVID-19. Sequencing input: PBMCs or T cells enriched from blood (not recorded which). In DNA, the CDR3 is TGTGCCATTTCGGACAGGAACACTGAAGCTTTCTTT. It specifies CAISDRNTEAFF.